A selection of T cell receptor beta chains follows, all from one sample in a study of blood T cell repertoires in COVID-19. Produced via immunoSEQ multiplex PCR; TCRdb's table is partial and in-frame only. The sample has approximately 180,000 clones; approximately 87% are singletons. Sequenced sample: peripheral blood. The receptors were gathered from a man between 35 and 55 years old with active or convalescent COVID-19. The CDR3 runs from the conserved cysteine through the conserved F or W. The order of the fields is J gene, CDR3 length, V gene, clone size, D gene, CDR3 protein, CDR3 DNA. The D gene is left open where the match is weak. Expanded clones get a size class; other rows say once, few or many, or leave the size out.

TRBJ2-7 16 TRBV5-1 - TRBD2 CASSLSSGGAFHEQYF TGCGCCAGCAGCTTGTCGAGCGGGGGGGCTTTCCACGAGCAGTACTTC
TRBJ2-5 16 TRBV29-1 - TRBD1 CSVSPNVGTGEETQYF TGCAGCGTTTCCCCCAATGTCGGGACAGGGGAAGAGACCCAGTACTTC
TRBJ2-3 19 TRBV27 - TRBD2 CASSLSSILAGGRQGTQYF TGTGCCAGCAGTTTATCTTCCATTCTAGCGGGGGGGCGGCAAGGTACGCAGTATTTT
TRBJ2-4 16 TRBV18 - - CASSPPEGTGKNIQYF TGTGCCAGCTCACCACCGGAGGGGACGGGCAAAAACATTCAGTACTTC
TRBJ2-3 19 TRBV27 - TRBD2 CATHRAPRASGGATDTQYF TGTGCCACCCACAGAGCCCCCCGGGCTAGCGGGGGGGCCACAGATACGCAGTATTTT
TRBJ1-1 15 TRBV5-1 - TRBD1 CASSGGGPMNTEAFF TGCGCCAGCAGCGGAGGGGGCCCGATGAACACTGAAGCTTTCTTT
TRBJ1-5 13 TRBV5-6 - - CASSFMGAQPQHF TGTGCCAGCAGCTTCATGGGGGCTCAGCCCCAGCATTTT
TRBJ2-3 16 TRBV5-4 - TRBD2 CASSLAGRGFADTQYF TGTGCCAGCAGCTTGGCGGGGCGGGGGTTTGCAGATACGCAGTATTTT
TRBJ2-7 14 TRBV11-2 - TRBD2 CASSLVAGGLEQYF TGTGCCAGCAGCTTAGTAGCGGGGGGGCTTGAGCAGTACTTC
TRBJ2-1 22 TRBV4-3 - - CASSQDSPAWVSRGPKDNEQFF TGCGCCAGCAGCCAAGATTCTCCCGCCTGGGTCTCAAGGGGCCCTAAAGACAATGAGCAGTTCTTC
TRBJ1-2 13 TRBV12-3/TRBV12-4 - TRBD1 CASSYRGAYGYTF TGTGCCAGCAGTTACAGGGGGGCCTATGGCTACACCTTC
TRBJ2-2 16 TRBV3-1/TRBV3-2 - TRBD1 CASRHRGPTNTGELFF TGTGCCAGCAGGCACAGGGGGCCTACGAACACCGGGGAGCTGTTTTTT
TRBJ1-5 14 TRBV7-2 - - CASSQTVGNQPQHF TGTGCCAGCAGCCAGACAGTCGGCAATCAGCCCCAGCATTTT
TRBJ2-7 13 TRBV24-1 once TRBD1 CATSPGQVSEQYF TGTGCCACTAGTCCGGGACAGGTGAGCGAGCAGTACTTC
TRBJ1-4 15 TRBV7-8 - - CASSLSGSTNEKLFF TGTGCCAGCAGCTTATCGGGGTCAACTAATGAAAAACTGTTTTTT
TRBJ2-4 17 TRBV4-1 - TRBD1 CASSPMGQRNTKNIQYF TGCGCCAGCAGCCCTATGGGACAGAGGAATACCAAAAACATTCAGTACTTC
TRBJ2-3 13 TRBV19 - TRBD2 CATRLAATDTQYF TGTGCCACCCGACTAGCGGCGACAGATACGCAGTATTTT
TRBJ2-5 15 TRBV19 - TRBD2 CASNRRGGLGETQYF TGTGCCAGTAACCGTCGGGGGGGGCTAGGAGAGACCCAGTACTTC
TRBJ2-1 15 TRBV9 once TRBD1 CASSTWTGAYNEQFF TGTGCCAGCAGCACATGGACAGGGGCCTACAATGAGCAGTTCTTC
TRBJ2-2 16 TRBV11-2 - TRBD2 CASSRTSGGATGELFF TGTGCCAGCAGCCGGACTAGCGGGGGGGCCACCGGGGAGCTGTTTTTT
TRBJ1-1 16 TRBV19 - TRBD1 CASSRQGRGMNTEAFF TGTGCCAGTAGTAGACAGGGGAGAGGCATGAACACTGAAGCTTTCTTT
TRBJ2-5 16 TRBV3-1/TRBV3-2 few TRBD2 CASSQDLFASGGTQYF TGTGCCAGCAGCCAAGATCTTTTTGCTAGCGGGGGGACCCAGTACTTC
TRBJ1-1 14 TRBV9 - - CASREGLLNTEAFF TGTGCCAGCAGAGAAGGACTCCTGAACACTGAAGCTTTCTTT
TRBJ2-7 14 TRBV13 - TRBD2 CASSPRGGRYEQYF TGTGCCAGCAGCCCGCGGGGGGGCCGATACGAGCAGTACTTC
TRBJ1-2 16 TRBV6-2/TRBV6-3 - TRBD1 CASSYKPPRGYGGYTF TGTGCCAGCAGTTATAAACCCCCCAGGGGGTACGGAGGCTACACCTTC
TRBJ2-3 16 TRBV6-1 - TRBD2 CASSQVAGGLMDTQYF TGTGCCAGCAGTCAAGTAGCGGGGGGCTTAATGGATACGCAGTATTTT
TRBJ2-5 14 TRBV6-5 - TRBD1 CASRAGTGKETQYF TGTGCCAGCAGAGCCGGGACAGGGAAGGAGACCCAGTACTTC